This T cell receptor beta chain was recovered during a study of T cells after yellow fever vaccination. The study's findings and limits: Most clones from primary vaccination were detected again post-booster (96% CD4, 88% CD8).

One entry per CDR3 protein, called by TCRdb with MiXCR from the 5' RACE reads. The repertoire consists of hundreds of thousands of distinct CDR3 sequences, with roughly 14% occurring once and the leading ten covering about 14%. A few counts support this clonotype. The antigen remains unidentified. A read error may produce the germline difference seen at one junction end. Sequencing used PBMCs, obtained on the day of the yellow fever booster vaccination. This sequence originates from a man aged 25 to 40 who received the YFV17D yellow fever vaccine.

For the CDR3, the DNA is TGTGCCAGCAGCTTGGGAGGATACCAAGGGACCCAGTACTTC. It codes for CASSLGGYQGTQYF. The chain has TRBV7-2 and TRBJ2-5; possibly TRBD2 for D (6 bases). The CDR3 extends over 14 amino acids. The germline gives CDR1 SGHTA, CDR2 FQGNSA.